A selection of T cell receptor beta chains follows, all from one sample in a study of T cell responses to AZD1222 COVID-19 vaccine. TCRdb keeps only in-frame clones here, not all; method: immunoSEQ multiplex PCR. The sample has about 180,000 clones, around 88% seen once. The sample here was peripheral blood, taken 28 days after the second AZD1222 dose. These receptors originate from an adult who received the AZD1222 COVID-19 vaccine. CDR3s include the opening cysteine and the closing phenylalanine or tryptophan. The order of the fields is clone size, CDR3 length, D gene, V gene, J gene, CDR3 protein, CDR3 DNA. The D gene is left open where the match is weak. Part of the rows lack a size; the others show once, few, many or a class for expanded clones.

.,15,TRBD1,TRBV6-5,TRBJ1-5,CASSFTTGGGEPQHF,TGTGCCAGCAGTTTCACGACAGGGGGGGGCGAGCCCCAGCATTTT
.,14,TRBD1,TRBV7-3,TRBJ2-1,CASSLQGGRNEQFF,TGTGCCAGCAGCTTACAAGGGGGCCGGAATGAGCAGTTCTTC
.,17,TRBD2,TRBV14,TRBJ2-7,CASSPPRGGGRDYEQYF,TGTGCCAGCAGCCCCCCTCGGGGGGGCGGAAGGGACTACGAGCAGTACTTC
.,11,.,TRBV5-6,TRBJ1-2,CASSLERFYTF,TGTGCCAGCAGCTTGGAACGGTTCTACACCTTC
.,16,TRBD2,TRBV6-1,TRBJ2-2,CASSDPGLAATGELFF,TGTGCCAGCAGTGATCCGGGACTAGCGGCCACCGGGGAGCTGTTTTTT
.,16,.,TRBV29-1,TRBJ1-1,CSVYRDPRSLNTEAFF,TGCAGCGTGTACCGGGACCCCCGGAGTTTGAACACTGAAGCTTTCTTT
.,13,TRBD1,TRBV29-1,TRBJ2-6,CSVGTAGANVLTF,TGCAGCGTCGGGACAGCTGGGGCCAACGTCCTGACTTTC
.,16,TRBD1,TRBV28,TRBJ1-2,CASRKGQAWFDYGYTF,TGTGCCAGCAGAAAAGGACAGGCGTGGTTTGACTATGGCTACACCTTC
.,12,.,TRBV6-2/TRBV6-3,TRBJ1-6,CASSAGHRVVHF,TGTGCCAGCAGTGCGGGACATCGGGTAGTCCACTTT
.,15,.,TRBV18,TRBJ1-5,CASSPSVGGNQPQHF,TGTGCCAGCTCACCCTCGGTGGGTGGCAATCAGCCCCAGCATTTT
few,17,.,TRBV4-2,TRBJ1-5,CASSTRPGANSNQPQHF,TGTGCCAGCAGCACCCGGCCAGGAGCTAATAGCAATCAGCCCCAGCATTTT
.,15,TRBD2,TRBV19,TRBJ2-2,CASKRGTSDTGELFF,TGTGCCTCCAAAAGGGGGACTAGCGACACCGGGGAGCTGTTTTTT
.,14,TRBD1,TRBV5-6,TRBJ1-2,CASSETGTAYGYTF,TGTGCCAGCAGCGAAACAGGGACAGCCTATGGCTACACCTTC
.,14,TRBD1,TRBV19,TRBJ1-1,CASSVWTGSTEAFF,TGTGCCAGTAGTGTGTGGACAGGGAGTACTGAAGCTTTCTTT
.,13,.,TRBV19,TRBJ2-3,CASRRTNTDTQYF,TGTGCCTCTAGACGGACTAACACAGATACGCAGTATTTT
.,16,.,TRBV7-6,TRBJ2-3,CASSSLGGQSTDTQYF,TGTGCCAGCAGCTCCCTGGGGGGACAGAGCACAGATACGCAGTATTTT
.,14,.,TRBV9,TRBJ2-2,CASSVEAGTGELFF,TGTGCCAGCAGCGTAGAAGCTGGCACCGGGGAGCTGTTTTTT
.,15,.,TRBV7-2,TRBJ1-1,CASSSNRVAGTEAFF,TGTGCCAGCTCTTCTAACAGGGTGGCGGGAACTGAAGCTTTCTTT
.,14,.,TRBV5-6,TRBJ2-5,CASRPGAHQETQYF,TGTGCCAGCCGCCCAGGGGCGCATCAAGAGACCCAGTACTTC
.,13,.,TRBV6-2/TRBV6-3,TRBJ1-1,CASSDLGGTEAFF,TGTGCCAGCAGTGACCTGGGGGGCACTGAAGCTTTCTTT
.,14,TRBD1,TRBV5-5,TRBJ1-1,CASSFQDRVVEAFF,TGTGCCAGCAGCTTTCAGGACAGGGTAGTTGAAGCTTTCTTT
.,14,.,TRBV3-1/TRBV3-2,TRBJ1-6,CASSQAHQGSPLHF,TGTGCCAGCAGCCAAGCGCACCAGGGATCACCCCTCCACTTT
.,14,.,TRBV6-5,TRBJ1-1,CASSPLSRNTEAFF,TGTGCCAGCAGTCCCCTAAGTAGGAACACTGAAGCTTTCTTT
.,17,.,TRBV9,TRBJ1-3,CASSVEELLSSGNTIYF,TGTGCCAGCAGCGTAGAAGAGCTGCTAAGCTCTGGAAACACCATATATTTT
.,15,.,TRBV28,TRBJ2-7,CASSPPRAGAYEQYF,TGTGCCAGCAGTCCCCCCCGGGCAGGGGCCTACGAGCAGTACTTC
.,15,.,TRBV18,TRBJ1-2,CASSPIPGHNYGYTF,TGTGCCAGCTCACCAATCCCGGGACACAACTATGGCTACACCTTC
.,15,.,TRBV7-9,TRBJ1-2,CASSLGQPSYYGYTF,TGTGCCAGCAGCTTAGGACAGCCCTCATACTATGGCTACACCTTC
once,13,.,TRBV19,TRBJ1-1,CASSEYSDTEAFF,TGTGCCAGTAGTGAATACAGTGACACTGAAGCTTTCTTT
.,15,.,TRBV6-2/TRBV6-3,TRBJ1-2,CASSYGAGVNYGYTF,TGTGCCAGCAGTTACGGGGCAGGTGTGAACTATGGCTACACCTTC
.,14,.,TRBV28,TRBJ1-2,CASSLWGNGYGYTF,TGTGCCAGCAGTTTGTGGGGAAACGGCTATGGCTACACCTTC
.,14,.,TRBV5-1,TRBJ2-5,CASSLRQGQETQYF,TGCGCCAGCAGCTTGCGGCAGGGGCAAGAGACCCAGTACTTC
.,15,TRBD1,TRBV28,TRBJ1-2,CASIHDRGPSYGYTF,TGTGCCAGCATCCACGACAGGGGGCCCAGCTATGGCTACACCTTC
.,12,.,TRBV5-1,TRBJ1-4,CASSLDFEKLFF,TGCGCCAGCAGCCTTGATTTTGAAAAACTGTTTTTT
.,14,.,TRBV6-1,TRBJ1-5,CASSDAGSDQPQHF,TGTGCCAGCAGTGATGCAGGGTCGGACCAGCCCCAGCATTTT
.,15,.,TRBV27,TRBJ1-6,CASRVNRDTNSPLHF,TGTGCCAGCAGGGTGAACCGGGACACTAATTCACCCCTCCACTTT
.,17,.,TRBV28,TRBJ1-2,CASARAQDRPLAYGYTF,TGTGCCAGCGCCAGGGCTCAAGACAGACCGCTGGCCTATGGCTACACCTTC
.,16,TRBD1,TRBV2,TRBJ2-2,CASSEGQEDPTGELFF,TGTGCCAGCAGCGAAGGACAGGAAGACCCCACCGGGGAGCTGTTTTTT
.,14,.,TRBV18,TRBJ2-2,CASSALSDTGELFF,TGTGCCAGCTCGGCCTTGTCGGACACCGGGGAGCTGTTTTTT
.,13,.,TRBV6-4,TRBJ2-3,CASSDPSTDTQYF,TGTGCCAGCAGTGACCCCAGCACAGATACGCAGTATTTT
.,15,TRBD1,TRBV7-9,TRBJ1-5,CASSQGTGGNQPQHF,TGTGCCAGCAGCCAAGGGACAGGGGGAAATCAGCCCCAGCATTTT
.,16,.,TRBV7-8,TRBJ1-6,CASSLFGAGHNSPLHF,TGTGCCAGCAGCTTATTTGGGGCAGGCCATAATTCACCCCTCCACTTT
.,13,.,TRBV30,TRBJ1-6,CAWSPGSGSPLHF,TGTGCCTGGAGTCCAGGGAGCGGGTCACCCCTCCACTTT
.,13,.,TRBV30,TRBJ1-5,CAWSGSRNQPQHF,TGTGCCTGGAGTGGGTCTCGCAATCAGCCCCAGCATTTT
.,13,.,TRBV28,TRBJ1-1,CASSFLGWTEAFF,TGTGCCAGCAGTTTTTTGGGTTGGACTGAAGCTTTCTTT
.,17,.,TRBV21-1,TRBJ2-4,CASVLSRNPYPKNIQYF,TGTGCCAGCGTTCTTTCCCGGAACCCATACCCCAAAAACATTCAGTACTTC
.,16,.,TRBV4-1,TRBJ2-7,CASSQEVSSQAGEQYF,TGCGCCAGCAGCCAAGAAGTGTCATCCCAAGCGGGTGAGCAGTACTTC
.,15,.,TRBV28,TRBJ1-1,CASSLVWTMNTEAFF,TGTGCCAGCAGTTTAGTCTGGACAATGAACACTGAAGCTTTCTTT
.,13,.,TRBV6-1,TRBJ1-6,CASSEIKDSPLHF,TGTGCCAGCAGTGAAATTAAAGATTCACCCCTCCACTTT
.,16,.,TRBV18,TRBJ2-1,CASSLWTVSSYNEQFF,TGTGCCAGCTCACTCTGGACGGTGAGCTCCTACAATGAGCAGTTCTTC
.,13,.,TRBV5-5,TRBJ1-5,CASSLDSTQSQHF,TGTGCCAGCAGCTTGGACAGCACTCAGTCCCAGCATTTT
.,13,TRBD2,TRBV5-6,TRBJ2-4,CASSSLTPGRQYF,TGTGCCAGCAGCTCGCTTACCCCCGGGAGGCAGTACTTC
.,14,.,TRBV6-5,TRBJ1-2,CASSYSRRAYGYTF,TGTGCCAGCAGTTACTCTCGCAGGGCCTATGGCTACACCTTC
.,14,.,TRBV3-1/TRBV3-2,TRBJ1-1,CASSQDPQRTEAFF,TGTGCCAGCAGCCAAGATCCACAGCGCACTGAAGCTTTCTTT
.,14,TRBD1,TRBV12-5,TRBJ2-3,CASGPGTVRGTQYF,TGTGCTAGTGGCCCCGGGACAGTCCGAGGGACGCAGTATTTT
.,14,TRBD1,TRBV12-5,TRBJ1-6,CASGTGQVNSPLHF,TGTGCTAGTGGTACCGGACAGGTGAATTCACCCCTCCACTTT